These 13 T cell receptor beta chains came from one sample sequenced in a study of T cells in localized non-small cell lung cancer. Assay: immunoSEQ multiplex PCR; the TCRdb copy retains only in-frame clones and omits some. Here the sample spans 1,600 or so clones, under 30% being singletons. The sequencing here drew on lung tumor tissue, taken before any cancer treatment. The receptors here all came from an older female donor with stage II lung adenocarcinoma.

There are a few counts of this clone. The CDR3 DNA is TGTGCCAGCAGCTTCAGCGGGGGGGCCCGAGATACGCAGTATTTT. Translation: CASSFSGGARDTQYF. The J gene is TRBJ2-3, the V gene TRBV11-3; 10 bases are shared with TRBD2. The CDR3 totals 15 residues. Looked up from germline, CDR1 is SGHNT and CDR2 is YENEEA. Trimming removed 3 bases from V and 5 bases from J; junction bases left unmatched: 5.

This clone turned up a few times. V gene TRBV7-5 combines with J gene TRBJ1-2. TRBV7-5 is deemed a pseudogene. The CDR3 consists of 17 residues. CDR3 amino acids: CASSEKGGGSGPYGYTF. CDR3 coding DNA: TGTGCCAGCAGCGAAAAGGGTGGGGGGTCTGGCCCCTATGGCTACACCTTC.

The sample holds a few counts of this clone. This chain connects TRBV11-3 to TRBJ1-2; 12 nucleotides agree with TRBD1. The V and J ends lost 3 bases and 6 bases, in that order; junction bases with no gene match: 14. This CDR3 spans 18 amino acids. The germline V gene encodes CDR1 SGHNT and CDR2 YENEEA. CDR3 amino acids: CASSFGTGGYRASDGYTF. The CDR3, as DNA: TGTGCCAGCAGCTTTGGGACAGGGGGCTACCGTGCGAGTGATGGCTACACCTTC.

This clone appeared a single time. The genes are TRBV19 and TRBJ1-4; 10 positions match TRBD1. The CDR3 loop spans 16 amino acids. J was trimmed by 8 bases and V by 3 bases; bases with no gene match: 9. CDR1 and CDR2 (germline): LNHDA, SQIVND (reference sequence). Here the CDR3 reads CASSIWTGGFGEKLFF. The CDR3 DNA reads as TGTGCCAGTAGTATCTGGACAGGGGGGTTTGGAGAAAAACTGTTTTTT.

By frequency in the sample, this clone is large. The chain has TRBV28 and TRBJ2-7; D tentatively fits TRBD1 or TRBD2 (5 bases each). Deletions cut 3 bases from V and 3 bases from J, with 12 bases between. The germline CDR1 and CDR2 sequences are MDHEN and SYDVKM. This CDR3 spans 14 amino acids. The CDR3 DNA is TGTGCCAGCAGTTTTACCACGAGGGGCTACGAGCAGTACTTC. Translating it yields CASSFTTRGYEQYF. Full variable domain (missing parts from reference TRBV28 and TRBJ2-7): DVKVTQSSRYLVKRTGEKVFLECVQDMDHENMFWYRQDPGLGLRLIYFSYDVKMKEKGDIPEGYSVSREKKERFSLILESASTNQTSMYLCASSFTTRGYEQYFGPGTRLTVT.

The rearrangement joins TRBV29-1 to TRBJ2-1, with TRBD1 as a possible D gene (6 bases). V lost 6 bases and J lost 1, with 16 bases in between. Germline CDR1 is SQVTM and CDR2 is ANQGSEA. The CDR3 length is 15 residues. This CDR3 is CSVTGTSKSYNEQFF. CDR3 coding DNA: TGCAGCGTCACCGGGACATCAAAATCCTACAATGAGCAGTTCTTC.

This chain uses TRBV29-1 with TRBJ2-3; D uncertain. V lost 4 bases to trimming and J lost 0 bases, with 14 bases between them. The CDR3 has 15 residues. Germline CDR1 SQVTM, CDR2 ANQGSEA. The chain's CDR3 is CSVASLAESTDTQYF. CDR3 bases: TGCAGCGTTGCCTCCCTTGCGGAGAGCACAGATACGCAGTATTTT.

J is TRBJ1-4 and V is TRBV18; D remains ambiguous. The ends were cut back, 2 bases at V and 4 bases at J, with 17 bases in the middle. This CDR3 is 17 amino acids long. Germline V lookup: CDR1 KGHSH, CDR2 LQKENI. CDR3 coding DNA: TGTGCCAGCTCACCATCCGCCCCTGGGATCAATAATGAAAAACTGTTTTTT. Its translation: CASSPSAPGINNEKLFF.

V and J are TRBV7-5 and TRBJ1-4; the table's TRBD1 call for D was not verified on the DNA. TRBV7-5 counts as a pseudogene. This CDR3 region has 16 residues. CDR3 nucleotides: TGTGCCAGCAGTCACGGCCCAGGGGAAGGGGGTGGAAAACTGTTTTTT. This sequence encodes CASSHGPGEGGGKLFF.

This clone is large by share. The chain combines TRBV9 with TRBJ2-3; 12 nucleotides line up with TRBD2. The CDR3 has 17 residues. After removal of 5 bases from V and 0 bases from J, the junction contained 7 bases not matched to a gene. Germline V gives CDR1 SGDLS, CDR2 YYNGEE. The CDR3 nucleotides read TGTGCCAGCAGTAGACTAGCGGGGGAACGTAGCACAGATACGCAGTATTTT. Translation: CASSRLAGERSTDTQYF.

The table lists this clone with a count of one. The chain employs TRBV5-1 and TRBJ2-1; 7 bases agree with TRBD2. After removal of 1 base from V and 7 bases from J, the junction contained 5 bases not matched to a gene. The germline CDR1 and CDR2 sequences are SGHRS and YFSETQ. CDR3 length: 14 amino acids. The CDR3 spells CASSLTGTMNEQFF. Written as DNA, the CDR3 is TGCGCCAGCAGCTTGACCGGGACTATGAATGAGCAGTTCTTC.

The chain links TRBV11-3 to TRBJ2-7, with TRBD1 matching over 8 bases. The CDR3 contains 15 residues. Trimming removed 2 bases from V and 2 bases from J; junction bases left unmatched: 5. CDR1 is SGHNT and CDR2 is YENEEA in the germline V gene. Here the CDR3 DNA reads TGTGCCAGCAGCTTATTGGGACAGGTACCCTACGAGCAGTACTTC. It codes for CASSLLGQVPYEQYF.

This clone was found a few times. The chain is built from TRBV5-1 and TRBJ1-6, with D perhaps matching TRBD1 (5 bases). Germline loops: CDR1 SGHRS, CDR2 YFSETQ. Trimming took 4 bases from V and 7 from J, leaving 12 bases between them. This CDR3 region has 14 residues. The CDR3 reads CASSLLTENSPLHF. The CDR3 nucleotides are TGCGCCAGCAGCCTGTTGACAGAAAATTCACCCCTCCACTTT. Combining the CDR3 with reference TRBV5-1 and TRBJ1-6 gives the whole variable domain KAGVTQTPRYLIKTRGQQVTLSCSPISGHRSVSWYQQTPGQGLQFLFEYFSETQRNKGNFPGRFSGRQFSNSRSEMNVSTLELGDSALYLCASSLLTENSPLHFGNGTRLTVT.